These 8 T cell receptor beta chains originate from one sample sequenced in a study of blood T cell repertoires in COVID-19. The assay was immunoSEQ multiplex PCR, and TCRdb's table has in-frame clones only and misses some. The sample includes 200,000 to 250,000 clones, almost 85% of them seen just once. The material sequenced was peripheral blood. The receptors derive from a woman aged 50 to 60 with active or convalescent COVID-19.

The J gene is TRBJ1-1, the V gene TRBV3-1 (or the pseudogene TRBV3-2); D perhaps matches TRBD1 (5 bases). V lost 3 bases and J 6 bases, leaving 20 bases between the germline ends. The CDR3 sequence is 16 residues long. Germline CDR1 is LGHDT and CDR2 is YNNKEL (reference sequence). The CDR3 is CASSQGREVVVAEAFF. The CDR3 coding sequence is TGTGCCAGCAGCCAGGGCAGGGAGGTGGTTGTCGCTGAAGCTTTCTTT.

This clone came up once. The rearrangement uses TRBV3-1 (or the pseudogene TRBV3-2) and TRBJ2-1; TRBD2 agrees at 10 bases. Germline loops: CDR1 LGHDT, CDR2 YNNKEL (reference sequence). The CDR3 extends over 16 amino acids. J gave up 4 bases and V 4 bases, and 7 bases lay outside the gene matches. CDR3 sequence reads: CASSLGAGGSYNEQFF. The DNA for the CDR3 is TGTGCCAGCAGCCTGGGAGCGGGGGGGTCGTACAATGAGCAGTTCTTC.

The rearrangement links TRBV7-8 to TRBJ1-4, with D possibly being TRBD1 (5 bases). V lost 1 base, J lost 6 bases, and 12 bases lay in between. Germline CDR1 reads SGHVS; CDR2 reads FQNEAQ. The CDR3 runs to 15 residues. In nucleotides, the CDR3 is TGTGCCAGCAGCTTAGTGTGGGGGGTTTATGAAAAACTGTTTTTT. This sequence encodes CASSLVWGVYEKLFF.

The V call is TRBV18, the J call TRBJ2-7; possible D gene TRBD1, 6 bases. Trimming took off 3 bases at V and 0 bases at J, with 9 bases between the two ends. The germline V gene encodes CDR1 KGHSH and CDR2 LQKENI. The CDR3 contains 14 residues. CDR3 in amino acids: CASSPDRNSYEQYF. For the CDR3, the DNA is TGTGCCAGCTCACCGGACAGAAACTCCTACGAGCAGTACTTC.

The chain uses TRBV5-1 and TRBJ2-7, with D uncertain. The CDR3 covers 12 residues. Trimming took off 2 bases at V and 7 bases at J, with 10 bases between the two ends. Looked up from germline, CDR1 is SGHRS and CDR2 is YFSETQ. The CDR3 DNA sequence: TGCGCCAGCAGCTTCTCGGGTGGGGAGCAGTACGTC. This encodes CASSFSGGEQYV.

This clone appeared a single time. As DNA, the CDR3 is TGTGCCAGCAGCTTAGCAGGGGCCGGCTATGGCTACACCTTC. This sequence encodes CASSLAGAGYGYTF. This chain uses TRBV11-2 with TRBJ1-2, with TRBD1 as a possible D gene (6 bases). The V and J ends lost 1 base and 4 bases respectively, with 10 bases between them. This CDR3 has 14 amino acids. From germline, CDR1 is SGHAT and CDR2 FQNNGV.

V and J are TRBV6-5 and TRBJ2-5, with D maybe TRBD2 (5 bases). Germline values: CDR1 MNHEY, CDR2 SVGAGI. The CDR3 totals 12 residues. V was trimmed by 4 bases and J by 5 bases, leaving 8 bases between them. CDR3 loop: CASSFGEETQYF. CDR3 bases: TGTGCCAGCAGTTTTGGGGAGGAGACCCAGTACTTC.

The chain recombines TRBV5-1 with TRBJ1-1; perhaps TRBD1 as D (6 bases). Germline V CDR1 and CDR2: SGHRS, YFSETQ. The length of the CDR3 is 14 residues. V lost 2 bases and J lost 5, with 13 bases in between. The CDR3 loop reads CASSFTQGWTEAFF. CDR3 in DNA: TGCGCCAGCAGCTTTACACAGGGATGGACTGAAGCTTTCTTT.